One and the same sample provided the 5 T cell receptor beta chains below, sequenced in a study of blood T cell repertoires in COVID-19. Profiled with immunoSEQ multiplex PCR; TCRdb holds only in-frame clones, not every one. The sample shows roughly 84,000 clones, 60% to 80% of them seen only once. Material for sequencing was peripheral blood. Every receptor here comes from a man in his sixties with COVID-19, enrolled during active disease.

This clone came up a few times. The chain joins TRBV21-1 to TRBJ1-1. TRBV21-1 is designated a pseudogene. CDR3 length: 15 residues. This CDR3 reads CASSGGIARNTEAFF. The CDR3 DNA reads TGTGCCAGCAGCGGAGGAATCGCAAGAAACACTGAAGCTTTCTTT.

This rearrangement joins TRBV5-1 to TRBJ1-2; D not resolved. V was shortened by 1 base and J by 7 bases, with 5 bases between the two germline ends. This CDR3 is 11 amino acids long. The germline gives CDR1 SGHRS, CDR2 YFSETQ. The CDR3 DNA is TGCGCCAGCAGCTTGTCAGGTGGCTACACCTTC. This codes for CASSLSGGYTF.

The V and J genes are TRBV27 and TRBJ2-7; 7 bases agree with TRBD1. The CDR3 extends over 16 amino acids. The V segment lost 5 bases and the J segment 2 bases; nucleotides outside the gene matches: 12. Per germline, CDR1 MNHEY and CDR2 SMNVEV (reference sequence). The DNA for the CDR3 is TGTGCCAGCAGTCCCTGGGGACAGATACAAGCCTACGAGCAGTACTTC. Protein sequence: CASSPWGQIQAYEQYF.

The chain recombines TRBV2 with TRBJ2-7; 8 nucleotides align to TRBD2. Losses at the gene ends were 8 bases for V and 6 bases for J; bases not matched to a gene: 3. This CDR3 is 11 amino acids long. Germline CDR1 and CDR2: SNHLY and FYNNEI. CDR3 amino acids: CASRGGLEQYF. CDR3 DNA sequence: TGTGCCAGCCGCGGGGGGCTCGAGCAGTACTTC.

This chain joins TRBV9 and TRBJ1-6; tentative D call: TRBD1 (5 bases). Trimming removed 0 bases from V and 9 bases from J, with 13 bases in between. The CDR3 totals 15 residues. Germline CDR1 reads SGDLS; CDR2 reads YYNGEE. CDR3 bases: TGTGCCAGCAGCGTAGGCCCAGGGCTAGGTTCACCCCTCCACTTT. This gives the protein CASSVGPGLGSPLHF.